One sample yielded the 8 T cell receptor beta chains listed below, sequenced in a study of cytomegalovirus exposure and HLA in healthy donors. The PCR used 60 Vbeta and 13 Jbeta primers. TCRdb keeps only in-frame clones here, not all; method: immunoSEQ multiplex PCR. The sample lists roughly 90,000 clones, around 77% occurring once. Sequencing input: PBMCs. These receptors were collected from a man aged 30 to 45 in good health and CMV-seronegative.

This clone has more than one count but fewer than ten. The chain carries TRBV4-3 and TRBJ2-7, with TRBD1 identical over 8 bases. Germline assignment: CDR1 LGHNA and CDR2 YSLEER. The CDR3 totals 15 residues. V shed 4 bases, J shed 1 base, and the junction held 6 bases outside the gene matches. Here the CDR3 reads CASSLGTGLSYEQYF. The CDR3, as DNA: TGCGCCAGCAGCCTCGGGACAGGACTGTCCTACGAGCAGTACTTC.

V usage is TRBV7-9 and J usage is TRBJ2-7; no firm D call. Per the germline V gene, CDR1 is SEHNR and CDR2 is FQNEAQ (reference sequence). V was trimmed by 4 bases and J by 3 bases, leaving 4 bases between them. The CDR3 has 11 amino acids. CDR3 nucleotide sequence: TGTGCCAGCAGCTCGTACTACGAGCAGTACTTC. It translates to CASSSYYEQYF.

The V and J genes are TRBV25-1 and TRBJ2-4; a weak D match, TRBD1 (6 bases). V shed 3 bases and J shed 3 bases, with 9 bases lying between them. The germline V gene has CDR1 MGHDK and CDR2 SYGVNS. The CDR3 is 14 amino acids. This chain's CDR3 is CASSDPGVKNIQYF. The CDR3 nucleotides read TGTGCCAGCAGTGACCCAGGGGTCAAAAACATTCAGTACTTC.

The chain couples TRBV25-1 to TRBJ1-5, with 7 positions matching TRBD1. V lost 4 bases to trimming and J lost 4 bases; unmatched junction nucleotides: 4. Germline assignment: CDR1 MGHDK and CDR2 SYGVNS. The CDR3 totals 14 residues. The CDR3 coding sequence is TGTGCCAGCAGTGGGACAGGTCCAAATCAGCCCCAGCATTTT. Its translation is CASSGTGPNQPQHF.

V and J are TRBV4-3 and TRBJ1-2; no definite D call. Trimming removed 4 bases from V and 4 bases from J, with 13 bases in between. Per germline, CDR1 LGHNA and CDR2 YSLEER. The CDR3 loop spans 14 amino acids. CDR3 sequence: CASSPVENPYGYTF. The CDR3 nucleotides read TGCGCCAGCAGCCCGGTGGAGAATCCCTATGGCTACACCTTC.

The chain carries TRBV9 and TRBJ1-5; D ambiguous. The CDR3 loop spans 14 amino acids. The germline V gene encodes CDR1 SGDLS and CDR2 YYNGEE. V lost 0 bases and J 4 bases, leaving 8 bases between the germline ends. Written as DNA, the CDR3 is TGTGCCAGCAGCGTAGCGTCCGAGAATCAGCCCCAGCATTTT. This sequence encodes CASSVASENQPQHF.

The CDR3 here is CASSHGQEANYGYTF. CDR3 coding DNA: TGTGCCAGCAGCCACGGACAGGAAGCTAACTATGGCTACACCTTC. The chain is built from TRBV5-6 and TRBJ1-2; 7 nucleotides line up with TRBD1. J lost 0 bases, V lost 4 bases, and 6 bases had no gene match. The CDR3 length is 15 residues. CDR1 SGHDT and CDR2 YYEEEE come from the germline V gene.

The CDR3 sequence: CASSESVAGGGAQETQYF. In DNA, the CDR3 is TGCGCCAGCAGTGAGTCAGTAGCGGGGGGAGGCGCCCAAGAGACCCAGTACTTC. V usage is TRBV10-2 and J usage is TRBJ2-5, with 10 bases fitting TRBD2. With V trimmed by 0 bases and J by 1 base, 8 bases remained unmatched. Germline V gives CDR1 WSHSY, CDR2 SAAADI. This CDR3 contains 18 residues.